The sequence of this T cell receptor (beta chain) was determined in a study of blood T cell repertoires in COVID-19. Study background: The samples span acute and convalescent COVID-19 from the United States, Italy and Spain. From T cells, B-cell-depleted T cells, or PBMCs came the material, which was cDNA or gDNA.

With 5 bases removed from V and 3 bases from J, the gap between germline ends came to 11 bases. This CDR3 comprises 13 residues. The germline V gene encodes CDR1 SGHAT and CDR2 FQDESV (reference sequence). Original processing notes: From reference gene primer amplification, estimates of nucleated cell counts were derived. Here immunoSEQ multiplex PCR was the method, and the copy in TCRdb shows in-frame clones only, minus some. That table supplies the V and J calls and clone size; D and trimming were determined from the DNA. Among 150,000 to 200,000 clones listed, 60% to 85% were seen once. The rearrangement joins TRBV11-1 to TRBJ2-7; weak D call: TRBD1 (6 bases). The receptor's source is a man aged 60 to 69 with acute or convalescent COVID-19. Source material: peripheral blood. As DNA, the CDR3 is TGTGCCAGCAGCCCTGGGACACTCTACGAGCAGTACTTC. Its protein is CASSPGTLYEQYF.